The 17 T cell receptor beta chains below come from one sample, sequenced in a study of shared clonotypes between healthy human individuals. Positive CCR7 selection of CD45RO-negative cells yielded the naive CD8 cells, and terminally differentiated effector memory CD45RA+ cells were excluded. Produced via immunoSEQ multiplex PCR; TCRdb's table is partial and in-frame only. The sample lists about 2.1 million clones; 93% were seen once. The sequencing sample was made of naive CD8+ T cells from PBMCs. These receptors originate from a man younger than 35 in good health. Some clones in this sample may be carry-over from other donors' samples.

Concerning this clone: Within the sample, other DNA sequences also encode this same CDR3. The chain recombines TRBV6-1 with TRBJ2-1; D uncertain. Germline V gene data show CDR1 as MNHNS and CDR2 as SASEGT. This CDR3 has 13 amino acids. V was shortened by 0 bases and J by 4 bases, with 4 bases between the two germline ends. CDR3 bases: TGTGCCAGCAGTGAAGCGCCATACAATGAGCAGTTCTTC. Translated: CASSEAPYNEQFF.

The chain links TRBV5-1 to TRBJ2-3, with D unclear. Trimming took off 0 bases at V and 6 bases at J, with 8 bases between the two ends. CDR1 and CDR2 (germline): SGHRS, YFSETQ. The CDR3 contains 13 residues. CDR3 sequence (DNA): TGCGCCAGCAGCTTGGACCTCCTGGATACGCAGTATTTT. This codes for CASSLDLLDTQYF.

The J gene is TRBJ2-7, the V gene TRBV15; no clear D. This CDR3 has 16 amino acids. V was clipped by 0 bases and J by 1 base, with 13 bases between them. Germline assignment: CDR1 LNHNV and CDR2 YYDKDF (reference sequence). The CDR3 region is CATSRDTTRTSYEQYF. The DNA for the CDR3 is TGTGCCACCAGCAGAGACACCACCCGGACGTCCTACGAGCAGTACTTC.

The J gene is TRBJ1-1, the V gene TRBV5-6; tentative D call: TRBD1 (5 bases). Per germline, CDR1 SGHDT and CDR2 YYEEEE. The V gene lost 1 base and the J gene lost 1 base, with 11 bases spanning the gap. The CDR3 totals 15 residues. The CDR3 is CASSLSPGRNTEAFF. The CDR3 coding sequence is TGTGCCAGCAGCTTGAGTCCAGGGAGGAACACTGAAGCTTTCTTT. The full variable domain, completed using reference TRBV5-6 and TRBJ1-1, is DAGVTQSPTHLIKTRGQQVTLRCSPKSGHDTVSWYQQALGQGPQFIFQYYEEEERQRGNFPDRFSGHQFPNYSSELNVNALLLGDSALYLCASSLSPGRNTEAFFGQGTRLTVV.

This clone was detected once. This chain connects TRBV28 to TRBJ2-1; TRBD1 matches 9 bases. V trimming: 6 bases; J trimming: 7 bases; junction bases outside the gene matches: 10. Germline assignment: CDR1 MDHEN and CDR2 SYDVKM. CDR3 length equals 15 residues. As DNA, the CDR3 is TGTGCCAGCAGAGACACAGGGGGCGCGGAGAATGAGCAGTTCTTC. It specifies CASRDTGGAENEQFF.

The CDR3 nucleotides are TGTGCCAGCAGCTTGAGGGCCTCCCCGCGGGAGACCCAGTACTTC. Translating gives CASSLRASPRETQYF. The V call is TRBV5-8, the J call TRBJ2-5; no reliable D call. CDR3 length: 15 amino acids. Trimming took 1 base from V and 5 from J, leaving 15 bases between them. Germline V gene lookup returns CDR1 SGHTS and CDR2 YDEGEE.

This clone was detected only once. The CDR3 DNA reads as TGTGCCAGCAGCTTGCCCGGGCTTGGCACTGAAGCTTTCTTT. It encodes CASSLPGLGTEAFF. The chain is built from TRBV5-6 and TRBJ1-1; D uncertain. The CDR3 is made up of 14 amino acids. Trimming removed 1 base from V and 4 bases from J, with 11 bases in between. In germline, CDR1 is SGHDT, CDR2 YYEEEE.

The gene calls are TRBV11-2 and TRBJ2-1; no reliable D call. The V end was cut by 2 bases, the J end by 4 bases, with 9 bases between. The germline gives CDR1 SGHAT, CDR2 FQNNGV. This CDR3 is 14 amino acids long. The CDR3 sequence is CASSLNPVYNEQFF. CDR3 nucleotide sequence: TGTGCCAGCAGCTTAAACCCCGTATACAATGAGCAGTTCTTC.

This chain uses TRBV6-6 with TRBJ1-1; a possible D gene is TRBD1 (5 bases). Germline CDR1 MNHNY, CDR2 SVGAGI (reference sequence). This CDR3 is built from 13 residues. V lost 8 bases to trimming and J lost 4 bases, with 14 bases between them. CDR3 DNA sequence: TGTGCCAGCTGGACTGGGGGGGGCACTGAAGCTTTCTTT. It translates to CASWTGGGTEAFF.

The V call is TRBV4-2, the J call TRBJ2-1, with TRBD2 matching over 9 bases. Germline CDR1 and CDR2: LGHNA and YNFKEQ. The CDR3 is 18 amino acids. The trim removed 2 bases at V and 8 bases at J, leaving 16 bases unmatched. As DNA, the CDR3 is TGTGCCAGCAGCCAAACATTGCGGGAGGGCAGGGTCGCAGATGAGCAGTTCTTC. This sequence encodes CASSQTLREGRVADEQFF.

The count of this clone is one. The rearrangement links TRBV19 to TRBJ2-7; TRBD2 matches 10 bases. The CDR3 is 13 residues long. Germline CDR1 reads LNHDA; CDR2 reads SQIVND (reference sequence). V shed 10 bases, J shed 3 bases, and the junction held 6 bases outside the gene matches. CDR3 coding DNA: TGTGCCACCGGACTAGCGGTTGGCTACGAGCAGTACTTC. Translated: CATGLAVGYEQYF.

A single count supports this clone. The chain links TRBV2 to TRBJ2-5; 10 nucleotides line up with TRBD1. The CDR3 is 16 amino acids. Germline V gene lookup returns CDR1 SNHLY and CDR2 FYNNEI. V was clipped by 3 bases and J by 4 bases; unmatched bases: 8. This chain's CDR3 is CASSDLATGGPETQYF. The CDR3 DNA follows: TGTGCCAGCAGTGATCTAGCGACAGGGGGCCCAGAGACCCAGTACTTC.

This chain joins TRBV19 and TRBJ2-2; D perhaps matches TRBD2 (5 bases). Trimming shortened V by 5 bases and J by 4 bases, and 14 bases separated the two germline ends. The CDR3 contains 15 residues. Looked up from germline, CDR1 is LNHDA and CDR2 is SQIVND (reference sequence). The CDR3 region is CASSLADSTTGELFF. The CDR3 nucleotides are TGTGCCAGTAGTCTTGCGGACTCGACCACCGGGGAGCTGTTTTTT.

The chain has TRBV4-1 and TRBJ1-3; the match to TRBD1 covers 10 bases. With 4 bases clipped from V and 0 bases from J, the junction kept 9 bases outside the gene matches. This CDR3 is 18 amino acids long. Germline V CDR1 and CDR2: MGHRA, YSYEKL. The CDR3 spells CASSLRDRGPYSGNTIYF. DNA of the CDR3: TGCGCCAGCAGCCTCCGGGACAGGGGCCCTTACTCTGGAAACACCATATATTTT.

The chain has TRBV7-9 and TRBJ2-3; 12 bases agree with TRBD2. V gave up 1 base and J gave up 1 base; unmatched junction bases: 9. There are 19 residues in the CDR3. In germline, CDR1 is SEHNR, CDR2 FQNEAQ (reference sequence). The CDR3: CASSLDGLAGGARTDTQYF. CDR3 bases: TGTGCCAGCAGCTTAGACGGTCTAGCGGGAGGGGCGCGCACAGATACGCAGTATTTT.

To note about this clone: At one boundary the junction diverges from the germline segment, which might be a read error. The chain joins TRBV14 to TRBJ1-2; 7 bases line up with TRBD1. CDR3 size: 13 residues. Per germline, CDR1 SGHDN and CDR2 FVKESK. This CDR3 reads CASSQLSGTEPLF. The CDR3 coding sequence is TGTGCCAGCAGCCAACTATCCGGGACAGAACCACTCTTC.

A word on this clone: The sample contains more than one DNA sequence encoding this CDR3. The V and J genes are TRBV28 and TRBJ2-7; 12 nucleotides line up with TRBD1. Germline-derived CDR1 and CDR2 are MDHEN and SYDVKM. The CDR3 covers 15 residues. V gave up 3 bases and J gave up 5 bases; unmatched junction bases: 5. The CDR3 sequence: CASSLGDRGPHEQYF. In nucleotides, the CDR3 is TGTGCCAGCAGTTTGGGGGACAGGGGGCCTCACGAGCAGTACTTC.